This T cell receptor beta chain came from a study of blood T cell repertoires in COVID-19. Overall study context: From the United States, Italy and Spain came samples of acute and convalescent COVID-19. T cells, B-cell-depleted T cells, or PBMCs provided the cDNA or gDNA that served as material.

Recruited during active infection, patients (from Seattle) were subsequently followed longitudinally. Per the authors' pipeline: Counts of nucleated cells, estimated from reference gene primer amplification, were obtained. Produced via immunoSEQ multiplex PCR; TCRdb's table is partial and in-frame only. V and J calls and clone size are as listed in that table; D and trimming were resolved from the DNA. This table holds 350,000 or so clones, over 75% found once. The sample comprised peripheral blood. The TCR comes from a woman in her thirties with COVID-19, enrolled during active disease.

CDR3 DNA: TGTGCCAGTAGCATCCGACAGGGCGGCTCTGGCTACACCTTC. Amino acids: CASSIRQGGSGYTF. The V gene is TRBV19, the J gene TRBJ1-2; 7 nucleotides align to TRBD1. The CDR3 extends over 14 amino acids. Trimming took 6 bases from V and 7 from J; bases not matched to a gene: 11. Germline-derived CDR1 and CDR2 are LNHDA and SQIVND (reference sequence).